Below, 10 T cell receptor beta chains from the same sample are listed, as sequenced in a study of technical replicates of blood from several donors. The table came from immunoSEQ multiplex PCR; TCRdb's copy has only in-frame clones and leaves some out. Of fewer than 85,000 clones listed, about 96% are singletons. The sample taken for sequencing was T cells isolated from PBMCs. All receptors come from a human donor in good health.

The chain uses TRBV7-9 and TRBJ2-7; TRBD1 might be the D (5 bases). The V gene lost 5 bases and the J gene lost 2 bases, with 10 bases spanning the gap. The CDR3 runs to 13 residues. Germline-derived CDR1 and CDR2 are SEHNR and FQNEAQ (reference sequence). CDR3 sequence (DNA): TGTGCCAGCAGCCAACAGACAGCCTACGAGCAGTACTTC. Protein sequence: CASSQQTAYEQYF.

V is TRBV5-1 and J is TRBJ2-1, with 7 positions matching TRBD2. The V and J ends lost 1 base and 10 bases, in that order; junction bases with no gene match: 5. The germline V gene encodes CDR1 SGHRS and CDR2 YFSETQ. The CDR3 has 13 amino acids. Here the CDR3 reads CASSLSLLAEQFF. The CDR3 DNA reads as TGCGCCAGCAGCTTGTCTCTACTAGCGGAGCAGTTCTTC.

The chain employs TRBV6-5 and TRBJ2-6; the D gene is possibly TRBD2 (5 bases). V shed 8 bases and J shed 4 bases, with 15 bases lying between them. Germline CDR1 and CDR2: MNHEY and SVGAGI. CDR3 length: 15 amino acids. The DNA for the CDR3 is TGTGCCAGCGCGGCGGAAGCGGCCGGGGCCAACGTCCTGACTTTC. Amino acid sequence: CASAAEAAGANVLTF.

The V call is TRBV19, the J call TRBJ1-5, with D possibly TRBD1 on 6 matching bases. With 0 bases removed from V and 2 bases from J, the gap between germline ends came to 14 bases. The CDR3 has 17 amino acids. The germline V gene has CDR1 LNHDA and CDR2 SQIVND (reference sequence). Here the CDR3 DNA reads TGTGCCAGTAGTATAGAGCAGGGGAGAAGAGGCAATCAGCCCCAGCATTTT. This translates into CASSIEQGRRGNQPQHF.

The chain joins TRBV15 to TRBJ1-2, with a possible D match to TRBD1 (6 bases). Germline loops: CDR1 LNHNV, CDR2 YYDKDF (reference sequence). V dropped 9 bases and J dropped 1 base, with 15 bases sitting between them. The CDR3 sequence is 14 residues long. Here the CDR3 reads CATTEGQINYGYTF. The CDR3 region has the DNA TGTGCCACGACTGAGGGACAAATTAACTATGGCTACACCTTC.

J is TRBJ1-2 and V is TRBV7-9; D is unresolved. This CDR3 is 14 amino acids long. Between the trimmed V and J ends, which lost 1 base and 1 base, there was a span of 7 bases. Germline V gives CDR1 SEHNR, CDR2 FQNEAQ (reference sequence). In DNA form, the CDR3 reads TGTGCCAGCAGCTTAGGCAGTTTTAACTATGGCTACACCTTC. Its translation is CASSLGSFNYGYTF.

The chain recombines TRBV7-8 with TRBJ2-1, with 9 bases matching TRBD2. V shed 1 base, J shed 7 bases, and the junction held 14 bases outside the gene matches. Germline V gene data show CDR1 as SGHVS and CDR2 as FQNEAQ. CDR3 length equals 18 residues. Written as DNA, the CDR3 is TGTGCCAGCAGCTTAGGCCAGTTAGCGGGAGAGTACAGGAATGAGCAGTTCTTC. Residues: CASSLGQLAGEYRNEQFF.

The rearrangement links TRBV5-4 to TRBJ2-1; 13 nucleotides align to TRBD2. The CDR3 totals 15 residues. The V and J ends lost 4 bases and 9 bases, in that order; junction bases with no gene match: 7. The germline V gene has CDR1 SGHNT and CDR2 YYREEE (reference sequence). The CDR3 region has the DNA TGTGCCAGCAGCGCGGGACTAGCGGGAAGAGTTGAGCAGTTCTTC. Amino acids: CASSAGLAGRVEQFF.

J is TRBJ1-2 and V is TRBV2; D is perhaps TRBD1 (6 bases). Germline V CDR1 and CDR2: SNHLY, FYNNEI. This CDR3 has 14 residues. The V end was cut by 6 bases, the J end by 0 bases, with 11 bases between. The CDR3 here is CASSLDRANYGYTF. CDR3 nucleotides: TGTGCCAGCAGCCTGGACAGAGCTAACTATGGCTACACCTTC.

The V gene is TRBV2, the J gene TRBJ2-3; D might be TRBD2 (5 bases). The CDR3 totals 14 residues. V was pared by 4 bases and J by 2 bases, with 10 bases between. Germline loops: CDR1 SNHLY, CDR2 FYNNEI. CDR3 protein: CASSVGVNTDTQYF. The CDR3 DNA is TGTGCCAGCAGTGTCGGGGTGAACACAGATACGCAGTATTTT.